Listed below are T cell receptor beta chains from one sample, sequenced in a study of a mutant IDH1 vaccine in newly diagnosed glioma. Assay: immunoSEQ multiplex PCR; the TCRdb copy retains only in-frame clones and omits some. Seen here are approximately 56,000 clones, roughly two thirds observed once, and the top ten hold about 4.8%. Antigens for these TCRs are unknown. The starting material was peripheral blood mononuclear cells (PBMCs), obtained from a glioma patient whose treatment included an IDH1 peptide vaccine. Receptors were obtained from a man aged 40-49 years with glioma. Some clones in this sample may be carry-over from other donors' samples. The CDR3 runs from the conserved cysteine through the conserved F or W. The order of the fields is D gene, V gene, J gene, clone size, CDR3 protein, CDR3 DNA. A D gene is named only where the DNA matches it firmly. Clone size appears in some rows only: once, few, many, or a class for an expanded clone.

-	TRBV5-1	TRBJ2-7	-	CASSVEGEQYF	TGCGCCAGCAGCGTGGAGGGTGAGCAGTACTTC
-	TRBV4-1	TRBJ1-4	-	CASSQEAGATFPLSNEKLFF	TGCGCCAGCAGCCAAGAAGCAGGGGCCACATTTCCCCTTTCTAATGAAAAACTGTTTTTT
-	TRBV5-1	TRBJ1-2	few	CASSLMAAYGYTF	TGCGCCAGCAGCCTTATGGCGGCATATGGCTACACCTTC
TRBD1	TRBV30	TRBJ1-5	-	CAWSLSGTGSQPQHF	TGTGCCTGGAGTCTATCCGGGACAGGGAGTCAGCCCCAGCATTTT
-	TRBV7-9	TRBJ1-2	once	CASSPSETENYGYTF	TGTGCCAGCAGCCCCTCGGAGACAGAGAACTATGGCTACACCTTC
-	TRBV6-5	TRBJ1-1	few	CASSYTGATEAFF	TGTGCCAGCAGTTACACGGGGGCCACTGAAGCTTTCTTT
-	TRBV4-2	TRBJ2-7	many	CASSHSLGLLAYEQYF	TGTGCCAGCAGCCACTCTTTGGGACTGTTGGCCTACGAGCAGTACTTC
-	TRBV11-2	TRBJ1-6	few	CASSPVEVGSPLHF	TGTGCCAGCAGCCCCGTTGAGGTCGGTTCACCCCTCCACTTT
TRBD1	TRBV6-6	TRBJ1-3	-	CASTGGYGNTIYF	TGTGCCAGCACAGGGGGGTACGGAAACACCATATATTTT
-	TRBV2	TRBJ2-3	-	CASSATGDTQYF	TGTGCCAGCAGTGCGACTGGAGATACGCAGTATTTT
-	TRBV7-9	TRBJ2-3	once	CASSPRTFGSTDTQYF	TGTGCCAGCAGCCCCCGGACCTTCGGAAGCACAGATACGCAGTATTTT
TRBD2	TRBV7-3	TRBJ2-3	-	CASSLTSGGTDTQYF	TGTGCCAGCAGCTTAACTAGCGGGGGAACAGATACGCAGTATTTT
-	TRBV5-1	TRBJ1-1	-	CASRLNRETEAFF	TGCGCCAGCAGACTGAACAGGGAGACTGAAGCTTTCTTT
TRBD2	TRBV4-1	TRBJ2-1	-	CASSQGRGGADEQFF	TGCGCCAGCAGCCAGGGGCGGGGGGGCGCCGATGAGCAGTTCTTC
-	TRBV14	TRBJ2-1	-	CASSQVGGGAGNEQFF	TGTGCCAGCAGCCAAGTTGGTGGGGGGGCCGGGAATGAGCAGTTCTTC
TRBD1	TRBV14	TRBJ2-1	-	CASSQGQGGWGEQFF	TGTGCCAGCAGCCAAGGACAGGGGGGGTGGGGTGAGCAGTTCTTC
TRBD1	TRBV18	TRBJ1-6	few	CASSPGQGASPLHF	TGTGCCAGCTCACCGGGACAGGGGGCCTCACCCCTCCACTTT
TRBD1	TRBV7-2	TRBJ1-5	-	CASSLVGGTGQPQHF	TGTGCCAGCAGCTTAGTAGGGGGGACAGGACAGCCCCAGCATTTT
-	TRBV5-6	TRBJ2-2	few	CASSLAIEVHAGELFF	TGTGCCAGCAGCTTGGCTATAGAGGTTCACGCCGGGGAGCTGTTTTTT
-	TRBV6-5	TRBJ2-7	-	CASSPDRTVQYF	TGTGCCAGCAGTCCAGACAGGACCGTGCAGTACTTC
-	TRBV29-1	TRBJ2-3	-	CSVVGYSDTQYF	TGCAGCGTTGTTGGATATTCAGATACGCAGTATTTT
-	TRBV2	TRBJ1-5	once	CASSLGRGNQPQHF	TGTGCCAGCAGTCTGGGCAGGGGAAATCAGCCCCAGCATTTT
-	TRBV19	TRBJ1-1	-	CASRQRGGTEAFF	TGTGCCAGTAGGCAACGGGGCGGTACTGAAGCTTTCTTT
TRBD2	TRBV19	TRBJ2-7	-	CASSSSGGMGQYF	TGTGCCAGTAGTTCTAGCGGGGGGATGGGGCAGTACTTC
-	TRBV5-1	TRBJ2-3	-	CASSFDGSTDTQYF	TGCGCCAGCAGCTTTGACGGTAGCACAGATACGCAGTATTTT
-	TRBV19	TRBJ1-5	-	CASSMSGTQPQHF	TGTGCCAGTAGTATGTCTGGTACACAGCCCCAGCATTTT
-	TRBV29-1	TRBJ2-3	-	CSAEVQGRADTQYF	TGCAGCGCTGAAGTACAGGGGAGGGCAGATACGCAGTATTTT